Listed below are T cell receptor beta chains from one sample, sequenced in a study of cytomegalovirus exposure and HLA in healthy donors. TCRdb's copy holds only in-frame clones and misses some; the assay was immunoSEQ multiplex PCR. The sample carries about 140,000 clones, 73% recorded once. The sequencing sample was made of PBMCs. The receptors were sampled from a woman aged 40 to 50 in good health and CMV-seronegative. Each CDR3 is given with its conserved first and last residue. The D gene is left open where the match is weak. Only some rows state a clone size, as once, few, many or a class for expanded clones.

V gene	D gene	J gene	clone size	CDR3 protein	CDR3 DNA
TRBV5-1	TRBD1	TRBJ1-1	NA	CASSYGQANTEAFF	TGCGCCAGCAGCTACGGACAGGCGAACACTGAAGCTTTCTTT
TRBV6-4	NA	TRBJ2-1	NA	CASSAGSYNEQFF	TGTGCCAGCAGTGCAGGATCTTACAATGAGCAGTTCTTC
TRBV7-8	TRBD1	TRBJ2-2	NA	CASSFGQGRDTGELFF	TGTGCCAGCAGCTTTGGACAGGGGCGCGACACCGGGGAGCTGTTTTTT
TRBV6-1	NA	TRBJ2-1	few	CATFSLANEQFF	TGTGCCACGTTCTCCCTGGCCAATGAGCAGTTCTTC
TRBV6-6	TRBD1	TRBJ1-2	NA	CASSQDTGAGTGNF	TGTGCCAGCAGTCAAGATACCGGGGCCGGGACAGGGAACTTC
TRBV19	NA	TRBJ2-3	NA	CASSINSRNTDTQYF	TGTGCCAGTAGTATTAACTCGAGAAACACAGATACGCAGTATTTT
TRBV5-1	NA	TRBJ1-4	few	CASSPRGQGEKLFF	TGCGCCAGCAGCCCGCGGGGTCAAGGTGAAAAACTGTTTTTT
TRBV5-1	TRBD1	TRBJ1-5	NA	CASRVSPGGYQPQHF	TGCGCCAGCAGGGTTTCTCCAGGGGGATATCAGCCCCAGCATTTT
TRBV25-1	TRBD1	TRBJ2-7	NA	CASRTGGSYEQYF	TGTGCCAGCAGAACAGGGGGCTCCTACGAGCAGTACTTC
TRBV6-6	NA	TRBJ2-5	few	CASSQQGVQETQYF	TGTGCCAGCAGTCAACAGGGAGTGCAAGAGACCCAGTACTTC
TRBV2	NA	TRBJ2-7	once	CASRRNLEGPYEQYF	TGTGCCAGCAGACGGAACCTAGAGGGTCCCTACGAGCAGTACTTC
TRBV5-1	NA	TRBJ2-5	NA	CASSLDGQFKETQYF	TGCGCCAGCAGCTTGGACGGACAGTTTAAAGAGACCCAGTACTTC
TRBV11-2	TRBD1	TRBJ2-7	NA	CVAGTGVHEQYF	TGTGTAGCCGGGACAGGGGTGCACGAGCAGTACTTC
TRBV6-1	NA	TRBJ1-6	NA	CASSGEIYNSPLHF	TGTGCCAGCAGCGGGGAGATCTATAATTCACCCCTCCACTTT
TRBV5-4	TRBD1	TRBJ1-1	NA	CASSLDRASTEAFF	TGTGCCAGCAGCTTAGACAGGGCAAGCACTGAAGCTTTCTTT
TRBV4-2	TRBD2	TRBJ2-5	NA	CASSRGTSGAQETQYF	TGTGCCAGCAGCCGCGGGACTAGCGGGGCCCAAGAGACCCAGTACTTC
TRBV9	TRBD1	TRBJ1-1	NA	CASSVQGADTEAFF	TGTGCCAGCAGCGTACAGGGGGCGGACACTGAAGCTTTCTTT
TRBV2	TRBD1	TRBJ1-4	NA	CASTSQGATEKLFF	TGTGCCAGCACCTCACAGGGGGCTACTGAAAAACTGTTTTTT
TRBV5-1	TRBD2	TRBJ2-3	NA	CASSSGTSGGPDTQYF	TGCGCCAGCAGCTCGGGGACTAGCGGGGGGCCAGATACGCAGTATTTT
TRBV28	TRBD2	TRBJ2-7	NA	CASSWGLAAYEQYF	TGTGCCAGCAGTTGGGGACTAGCCGCCTACGAGCAGTACTTC
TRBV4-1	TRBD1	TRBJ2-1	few	CASSLEGQASSYNEQFF	TGCGCCAGCAGCCTCGAGGGACAGGCGTCCTCCTACAATGAGCAGTTCTTC
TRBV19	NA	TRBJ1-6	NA	CASSSQGSSYNSPLHF	TGTGCCAGTAGTAGCCAGGGGAGCTCCTATAATTCACCCCTCCACTTT
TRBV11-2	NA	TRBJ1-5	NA	CASSPARYQPQHF	TGTGCCAGCAGCCCCGCCAGGTATCAGCCCCAGCATTTT
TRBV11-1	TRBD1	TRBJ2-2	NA	CASSPYRGTGELFF	TGTGCCAGCAGCCCGTACAGGGGAACCGGGGAGCTGTTTTTT
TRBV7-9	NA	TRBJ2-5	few	CASSSVTDNKETQYF	TGTGCCAGCAGCTCAGTCACCGATAATAAAGAGACCCAGTACTTC
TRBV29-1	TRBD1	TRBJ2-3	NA	CSVEDLRYRQGDSTDTQYF	TGCAGCGTTGAAGATCTTCGCTATAGACAGGGTGATAGCACAGATACGCAGTATTTT
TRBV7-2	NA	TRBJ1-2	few	CASSPKLYGYTF	TGTGCCAGCAGCCCGAAGCTATATGGCTACACCTTC
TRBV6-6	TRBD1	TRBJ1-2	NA	CASILKEQGPNYGYTF	TGTGCCAGCATCCTAAAAGAACAGGGGCCCAACTATGGCTACACCTTC
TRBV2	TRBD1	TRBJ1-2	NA	CASSARGRRRGGYTF	TGTGCCAGCAGTGCGAGGGGGCGGAGGAGAGGTGGCTACACCTTC
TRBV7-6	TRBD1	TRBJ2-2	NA	CASSIQGVGTGELFF	TGTGCCAGCAGCATCCAGGGGGTGGGCACCGGGGAGCTGTTTTTT
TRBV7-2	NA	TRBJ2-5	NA	CASSLGQASKTQYF	TGTGCCAGCAGCTTAGGACAGGCGTCGAAGACCCAGTACTTC
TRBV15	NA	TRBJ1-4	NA	CATSREVTNIGEKLFF	TGTGCCACCAGCAGAGAGGTTACCAATATCGGGGAAAAACTGTTTTTT
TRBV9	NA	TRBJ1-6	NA	CASSPHTQDSPLHF	TGTGCCAGCAGCCCACACACACAGGATTCACCCCTCCACTTT
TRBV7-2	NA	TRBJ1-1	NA	CASSPQSGNTEAFF	TGTGCCAGCAGCCCCCAATCGGGGAACACTGAAGCTTTCTTT
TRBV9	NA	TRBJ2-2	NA	CASSVGGPQNTGELFF	TGTGCCAGCAGCGTAGGAGGGCCCCAGAACACCGGGGAGCTGTTTTTT
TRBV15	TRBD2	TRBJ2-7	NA	CATSRDGRGDSYEQYF	TGTGCCACCAGCAGAGATGGGCGGGGGGACTCCTACGAGCAGTACTTC
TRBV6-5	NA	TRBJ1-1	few	CASSYEGDTEAFF	TGTGCCAGCAGTTACGAAGGGGACACTGAAGCTTTCTTT
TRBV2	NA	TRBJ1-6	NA	CASRRVTANSPLHF	TGTGCGAGCAGACGGGTGACGGCTAATTCACCCCTCCACTTT
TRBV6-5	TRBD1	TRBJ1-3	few	CASISPGGSGNTIYF	TGTGCCAGCATTAGTCCAGGGGGCTCTGGAAACACCATATATTTT
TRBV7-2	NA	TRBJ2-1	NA	CASSMRQGGRNEQFF	TGTGCCAGCAGCATGAGGCAGGGGGGCAGGAATGAGCAGTTCTTC
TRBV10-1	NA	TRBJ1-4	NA	CANGGPQANEKLFF	TGCGCCAACGGGGGGCCACAAGCGAATGAAAAACTGTTTTTT
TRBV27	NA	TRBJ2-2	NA	CASSSQQGPNTGELFF	TGTGCCAGCAGTTCCCAACAGGGCCCGAACACCGGGGAGCTGTTTTTT